This T cell receptor beta chain was identified in a study of cytomegalovirus exposure and HLA in healthy donors. Study overall: Earlier work reported 100 million to 130 million unique TCR beta sequences from 180 million or so T cells.

Remarks on this clone: Its matching antigen is unknown.

Notes on the study in general: The authors listed roughly 150 TCR beta chains as cytomegalovirus-associated.

A multiplex PCR was run with 60 Vbeta primers and 13 Jbeta primers. Libraries were prepared by immunoSEQ multiplex PCR; TCRdb keeps only in-frame clonotypes and omits some of them. The table gives around 140,000 clones; the top ten clones make up about 1.7% of it. This CDR3 has 16 amino acids. CDR1 is SGHNT, CDR2 YYREEE, per germline (reference sequence). The trim removed 1 base at V and 6 bases at J, leaving 6 bases unmatched. The chain employs TRBV5-4 and TRBJ1-5; 11 bases align to TRBD1. The TCR sequence derives from a man younger than 35 in good health and CMV-seronegative. What was sequenced was PBMCs. The CDR3 here is CASSLKDRGLLQPQHF. The CDR3 DNA follows: TGTGCCAGCAGCTTGAAGGACAGGGGGCTGCTTCAGCCCCAGCATTTT.